This passage covers 10 T cell receptor beta chains from one sample sequenced in a study of shared clonotypes between healthy human individuals (dated by TCRdb to about 2020). Library method: the immunoSEQ multiplex PCR assay. TCRdb limited this immuneACCESS table to in-frame rearrangements with V and J called. A share of clones is missing; checked studies link under half to unresolved V genes, and the rest is unexplained. The sample has more than 2,000,000 clones on record, just over 90% of them singletons. 0.39% of the sample is in the top ten clones. The sample consisted of naive CD4+ T cells from PBMCs. Read against the paper, the sample's cell subset or site label means: CD45RA+ positively selected. These receptors originate from a man aged 18-30 years in good health. Some clones in this sample may be carry-over from other donors' samples.

The J gene is TRBJ2-3, the V gene TRBV12-5; no reliable D call. The CDR3 has 13 amino acids. Trimming shortened V by 8 bases and J by 0 bases, and 9 bases separated the two germline ends. Germline values: CDR1 LGHNT, CDR2 FRNRAP. The CDR3 DNA follows: TGTGCTAGTCTGGCATCTAGCACAGATACGCAGTATTTT. As protein: CASLASSTDTQYF.

The chain carries TRBV19 and TRBJ1-1; D is undetermined. V lost 1 base and J 6 bases, leaving 12 bases between the germline ends. Per germline, CDR1 LNHDA and CDR2 SQIVND (reference sequence). The CDR3 loop spans 14 amino acids. CDR3 nucleotide sequence: TGTGCCAGTAGTATAGTAGGCAGGTTCGCTGAAGCTTTCTTT. It is translated as CASSIVGRFAEAFF.

Note on this clone: Other DNA sequences in this sample translate to the same CDR3. The rearrangement links TRBV6-5 to TRBJ1-2; 7 bases agree with TRBD1. This CDR3 is built from 13 residues. CDR1 is MNHEY and CDR2 is SVGAGI in the germline V gene. J lost 3 bases, V lost 5 bases, and 3 bases had no gene match. As DNA, the CDR3 is TGTGCCAGCAGTCCCGGGACAGACTATGGCTACACCTTC. Amino acid sequence: CASSPGTDYGYTF.

The V call is TRBV6-5, the J call TRBJ2-7; D ambiguous. Germline V lookup: CDR1 MNHEY, CDR2 SVGAGI. Trimming pared 4 bases from V and 2 bases from J, leaving 6 bases between. The CDR3 extends over 12 amino acids. CDR3 DNA: TGTGCCAGCAGTTCGACCGCCTACGAGCAGTACTTC. The encoded protein is CASSSTAYEQYF.

The rearrangement joins TRBV27 to TRBJ2-1; D call uncertain. The CDR3 is made up of 13 amino acids. With 5 bases removed from V and 7 bases from J, the gap between germline ends came to 12 bases. Germline loops: CDR1 MNHEY, CDR2 SMNVEV (reference sequence). CDR3 loop: CASSPPYKNEQFF. In DNA, the CDR3 is TGTGCCAGCAGTCCACCGTACAAGAATGAGCAGTTCTTC.

The gene calls are TRBV6-6 and TRBJ2-1, with TRBD2 identical over 13 bases. Germline V gives CDR1 MNHNY, CDR2 SVGAGI (reference sequence). After removal of 6 bases from V and 10 bases from J, the junction contained 9 bases not matched to a gene. This CDR3 contains 15 residues. CDR3 residues: CASRMGLAGLEEQFF. CDR3 DNA sequence: TGTGCCAGCAGGATGGGACTAGCGGGATTAGAAGAGCAGTTCTTC.

The gene calls are TRBV7-6 and TRBJ2-1; D perhaps matches TRBD2 (5 bases). Between the trimmed V and J ends, which lost 1 base and 6 bases, there was a span of 13 bases. The germline CDR1 and CDR2 sequences are SGHVS and FNYEAQ. The CDR3 loop spans 15 amino acids. CDR3 protein: CASSLVMRASNEQFF. DNA for the CDR3: TGTGCCAGCAGCTTAGTGATGAGGGCCTCCAATGAGCAGTTCTTC.

The J gene is TRBJ2-1, the V gene TRBV13; 10 bases agree with TRBD1. V gave up 5 bases and J gave up 1 base; unmatched junction bases: 2. Germline CDR1 reads PRHDT; CDR2 reads FYEKMQ (reference sequence). The CDR3 loop spans 15 amino acids. The CDR3 spells CASSAGQGSYNEQFF. CDR3 in DNA: TGTGCCAGCAGCGCGGGACAGGGGTCCTACAATGAGCAGTTCTTC. Supplemented by reference TRBV13 and TRBJ2-1, the full variable domain reads AAGVIQSPRHLIKEKRETATLKCYPIPRHDTVYWYQQGPGQDPQFLISFYEKMQSDKGSIPDRFSAQQFSDYHSELNMSSLELGDSALYFCASSAGQGSYNEQFFGPGTRLTVL.

Details on this clone: Other DNA variants within this sample encode the same CDR3. The rearrangement joins TRBV5-5 to TRBJ2-5; tentatively, D is TRBD2 (5 bases). Trimming left V 0 bases short and J 1 base short, with 7 bases between. Germline-derived CDR1 and CDR2 are SGHKS and YYEKEE (reference sequence). The CDR3 extends over 14 amino acids. The DNA for the CDR3 is TGTGCCAGCAGCTTGGTCCGGGGCCAAGAGACCCAGTACTTC. This sequence encodes CASSLVRGQETQYF. The full variable domain, with the rest looked up from reference TRBV5-5 and TRBJ2-5, is DAGVTQSPTHLIKTRGQQVTLRCSPISGHKSVSWYQQVLGQGPQFIFQYYEKEERGRGNFPDRFSARQFPNYSSELNVNALLLGDSALYLCASSLVRGQETQYFGPGTRLLVL.

The chain joins TRBV4-3 to TRBJ2-3; D assignment may be TRBD1 or TRBD2 (5 bases each). Germline V gene sequence: CDR1 LGHNA, CDR2 YSLEER. This CDR3 has 16 residues. Trimming took off 3 bases at V and 3 bases at J, with 16 bases between the two ends. The CDR3 DNA reads TGCGCCAGCAGCCAGAGGGGCGCTATAAGGACAGATACGCAGTATTTT. This gives the protein CASSQRGAIRTDTQYF.